This is a list of T cell receptor beta chains from one sample in a study of T cell changes during pregnancy in multiple sclerosis. The repertoire was sequenced with immunoSEQ multiplex PCR; TCRdb's copy has only in-frame clones and lacks some. Found here are about 57,000 clones, around 90% of them singletons; the top ten hold about 0.21%. Material: CD4+ T cells from peripheral blood mononuclear cells, obtained in the second trimester of pregnancy. All receptors derive from a female donor with multiple sclerosis, enrolled in a pregnancy study. Each CDR3 is given with its conserved first and last residue. D genes are given only for firm matches. Expanded clones are given a class, and other clones once, few, many or no size at all.

V gene	D gene	J gene	clone size	CDR3 DNA	CDR3 protein
TRBV5-1	TRBD1	TRBJ2-1	NA	TGCGCCAGCAGCCCCAGGGGGAGAACCTACAATGAGCAGTTCTTC	CASSPRGRTYNEQFF
TRBV18	TRBD1	TRBJ1-1	NA	TGTGCCAGCTCACCAATTTTTGGACAGGGCCTGAACACTGAAGCTTTCTTT	CASSPIFGQGLNTEAFF
TRBV2	NA	TRBJ2-3	NA	TGTGCCAGCAGGGTCCAGGGCGGCACAGATACGCAGTATTTT	CASRVQGGTDTQYF
TRBV19	NA	TRBJ1-5	NA	TGTGCCAGTACCAAACAGGTGGGGGGGGCCGCCTATAGCAATCAGCCCCAGCATTTT	CASTKQVGGAAYSNQPQHF
TRBV19	NA	TRBJ2-4	once	TGTGCCAGTAGTAGCGGGGCCACTGAAATTCAGTACTTC	CASSSGATEIQYF
TRBV6-5	TRBD1	TRBJ1-2	NA	TGTGCCAGCAGTTACGGGGTTGGGACAGGGTCTGGCTACACCTTC	CASSYGVGTGSGYTF
TRBV5-4	TRBD2	TRBJ2-1	NA	TGTGCCAGCAGCTTGACCATAGCGGGTTACAATGAGCAGTTCTTC	CASSLTIAGYNEQFF
TRBV6-1	TRBD1	TRBJ2-7	NA	TGTGCCAGCAGTGAGGCGACAGGGGCCTACGAGCAGTACTTC	CASSEATGAYEQYF
TRBV2	NA	TRBJ1-1	NA	TGTGCCAGCCGGGAGGGGACTGAAGCTTTCTTT	CASREGTEAFF
TRBV28	TRBD1	TRBJ2-2	NA	TGTGCCAGCAGTTCGACAGGGAGCACCGGGGAGCTGTTTTTT	CASSSTGSTGELFF
TRBV5-4	TRBD2	TRBJ2-3	NA	TGTGCCAGCAGTTACGGACTAGCGGGGCGTAGCACAGATACGCAGTATTTT	CASSYGLAGRSTDTQYF
TRBV6-5	TRBD2	TRBJ2-3	NA	TGTGCCAGCAGTTTGGCGGGAGGGGCCGGAGATACGCAGTATTTT	CASSLAGGAGDTQYF
TRBV6-4	TRBD2	TRBJ2-2	NA	TGTGCCAGCAGTGCACCGGGACTAGCGGACACCGGGGAGCTGTTTTTT	CASSAPGLADTGELFF
TRBV7-9	TRBD1	TRBJ2-7	NA	TGTGCCAGCAGCTTAGGGGAGGACAGGGCGGACGAGCAGTACTTC	CASSLGEDRADEQYF
TRBV7-9	NA	TRBJ2-7	NA	TGTGCCAGCAGCCCAAGCGGCGTCGGGGAGCAGTACTTC	CASSPSGVGEQYF
TRBV15	TRBD2	TRBJ2-5	NA	TGTGCCACCAGCAGAGATCGGCGGGGGGGCGTAATGGGGGAGACCCAGTACTTC	CATSRDRRGGVMGETQYF
TRBV27	NA	TRBJ1-2	NA	TGTGCCAGCAGTCTACTAACTAATGGCTACACCTTC	CASSLLTNGYTF
TRBV5-1	TRBD2	TRBJ2-7	NA	TGCGCCAGCAGGGCTAGCGGGAATTTGGGTGAGCAGTACTTC	CASRASGNLGEQYF
TRBV5-1	NA	TRBJ2-1	NA	TGCGCCAGCAGCTTGTCGGGGGACTCCTACAATGAGCAGTTCTTC	CASSLSGDSYNEQFF
TRBV19	TRBD1	TRBJ2-2	NA	TGTGCCAGTAGGGACAGGGGCGACACCGGGGAGCTGTTTTTT	CASRDRGDTGELFF
TRBV9	NA	TRBJ1-2	NA	TGTGCCAGCAGCGTAGACCCGGGAGGCTATGGCTACACCTTC	CASSVDPGGYGYTF
TRBV7-2	NA	TRBJ1-1	NA	TGTGCCAGCAGCTTAGAATTGGCAGGCTTGAACACTGAAGCTTTCTTT	CASSLELAGLNTEAFF
TRBV6-1	NA	TRBJ2-7	once	TGTGCCAGTAGGACAGTTTCCCTCTCCTACGAGCAGTACTTC	CASRTVSLSYEQYF
TRBV7-2	TRBD1	TRBJ2-7	NA	TGTGCCAGCAGCTTAGCTCCCGGGACAGGGGGCTCCTACGAGCAGTACTTC	CASSLAPGTGGSYEQYF
TRBV5-6	NA	TRBJ1-6	NA	TGTGCCAGCAGTCCTGACAGCTATAATTCACCCCTCCACTTT	CASSPDSYNSPLHF
TRBV28	TRBD2	TRBJ2-5	NA	TGTGCCAGCGGACTAGCGGGAGGGTACGGAACGGAGACCCAGTACTTC	CASGLAGGYGTETQYF
TRBV19	NA	TRBJ1-1	NA	TGTGCCAGTAGTTGGGGGCAGGACACTGAAGCTTTCTTT	CASSWGQDTEAFF
TRBV2	NA	TRBJ2-3	NA	TGTGCCAGCAGTGAAGGAGGGAGAGACACAGATACGCAGTATTTT	CASSEGGRDTDTQYF
TRBV6-1	NA	TRBJ1-2	NA	TGTGCCAGCAGTGAAGTGGACTTTTATGGCTACACCTTC	CASSEVDFYGYTF